This record concerns one TCR beta chain sequence. Only in-frame clones appear in the TCRdb table, and some are missing; sequencing was by immunoSEQ multiplex PCR. The profile covers approximately 190,000 clones, with more than 75% appearing a single time and around 8% taken by the ten largest. The data were obtained in a study of blood T cell repertoires in COVID-19. In the study overall: Whether acute or convalescent, the COVID-19 samples came from the United States, Italy and Spain. Sample material is recorded as cDNA or gDNA derived from T cells, B-cell-depleted T cells, or PBMCs.

CDR3 length equals 16 residues. The V gene lost 4 bases and the J gene lost 5 bases, with 18 bases spanning the gap. Germline assignment: CDR1 SGHDN and CDR2 FVKESK. The clonotype originates from a woman aged 60-75 years with COVID-19, enrolled during active disease. Material for sequencing was peripheral blood. The genes are TRBV14 and TRBJ2-1, with D possibly matching TRBD2 (6 bases). The CDR3 loop reads CASSPPGWRGHNEQFF. The CDR3, as DNA: TGTGCCAGCAGCCCCCCTGGCTGGCGGGGTCACAATGAGCAGTTCTTC. The whole variable domain, filled in from reference TRBV14 and TRBJ2-1, reads EAGVTQFPSHSVIEKGQTVTLRCDPISGHDNLYWYRRVMGKEIKFLLHFVKESKQDESGMPNNRFLAERTGGTYSTLKVQPAELEDSGVYFCASSPPGWRGHNEQFFGPGTRLTVL.